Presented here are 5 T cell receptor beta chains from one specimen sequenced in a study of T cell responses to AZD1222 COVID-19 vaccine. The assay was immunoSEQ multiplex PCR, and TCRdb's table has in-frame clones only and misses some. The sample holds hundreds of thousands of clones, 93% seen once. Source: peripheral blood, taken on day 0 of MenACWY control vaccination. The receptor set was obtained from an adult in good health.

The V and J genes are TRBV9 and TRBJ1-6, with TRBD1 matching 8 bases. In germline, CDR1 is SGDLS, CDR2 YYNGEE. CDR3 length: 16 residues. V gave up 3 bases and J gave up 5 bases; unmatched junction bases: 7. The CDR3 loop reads CASSDEWDRNNSPLHF. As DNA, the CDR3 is TGTGCCAGCAGCGATGAATGGGACAGGAATAATTCACCCCTCCACTTT.

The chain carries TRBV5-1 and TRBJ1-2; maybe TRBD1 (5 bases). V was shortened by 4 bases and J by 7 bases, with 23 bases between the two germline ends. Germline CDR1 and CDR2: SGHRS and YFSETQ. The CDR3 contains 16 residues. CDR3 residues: CASSEPGLWKAPGYTF. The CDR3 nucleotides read TGCGCCAGCAGCGAACCGGGACTGTGGAAAGCCCCTGGCTACACCTTC. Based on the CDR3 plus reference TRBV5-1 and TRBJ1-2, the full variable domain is KAGVTQTPRYLIKTRGQQVTLSCSPISGHRSVSWYQQTPGQGLQFLFEYFSETQRNKGNFPGRFSGRQFSNSRSEMNVSTLELGDSALYLCASSEPGLWKAPGYTFGSGTRLTVV.

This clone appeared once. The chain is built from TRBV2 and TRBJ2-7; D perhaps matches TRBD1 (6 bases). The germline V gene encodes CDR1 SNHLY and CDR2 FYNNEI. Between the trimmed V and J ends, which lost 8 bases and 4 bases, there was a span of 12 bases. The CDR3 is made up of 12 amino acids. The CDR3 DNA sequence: TGTGCCAGCCACAGGGTATCGTACGAGCAGTACTTC. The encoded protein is CASHRVSYEQYF. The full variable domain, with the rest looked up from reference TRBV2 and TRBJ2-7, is EPEVTQTPSHQVTQMGQEVILRCVPISNHLYFYWYRQILGQKVEFLVSFYNNEISEKSEIFDDQFSVERPDGSNFTLKIRSTKLEDSAMYFCASHRVSYEQYFGPGTRLTVT.

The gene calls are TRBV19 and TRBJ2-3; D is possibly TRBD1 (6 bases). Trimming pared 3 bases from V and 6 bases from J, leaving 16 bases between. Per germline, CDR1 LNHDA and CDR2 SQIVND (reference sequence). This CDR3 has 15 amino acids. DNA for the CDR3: TGTGCCAGTAGTATTGGGGGCCGAGTGACGGATACGCAGTATTTT. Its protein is CASSIGGRVTDTQYF. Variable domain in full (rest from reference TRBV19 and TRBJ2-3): DGGITQSPKYLFRKEGQNVTLSCEQNLNHDAMYWYRQDPGQGLRLIYYSQIVNDFQKGDIAEGYSVSREKKESFPLTVTSAQKNPTAFYLCASSIGGRVTDTQYFGPGTRLTVL.

The CDR3 here is CASSLVFSDSYGYTF. The CDR3 DNA follows: TGTGCCAGCAGCTTAGTCTTCTCTGACAGTTATGGCTACACCTTC. V gene TRBV7-9 combines with J gene TRBJ1-2; weak D call: TRBD1 (5 bases). V shed 1 base and J shed 5 bases, with 14 bases lying between them. The CDR3 is 15 amino acids. The germline CDR1 and CDR2 sequences are SEHNR and FQNEAQ (reference sequence).